A selection of T cell receptor beta chains follows, all from one sample in a study of cytomegalovirus exposure and HLA in healthy donors. The protocol was immunoSEQ multiplex PCR, while the TCRdb copy is restricted to in-frame clones and leaves out a portion. The sample lists approximately 100,000 clones, about 75% occurring once. Sequenced input: PBMCs. All receptors derive from a woman younger than 30 in good health and CMV-seropositive. CDR3s include the opening cysteine and the closing phenylalanine or tryptophan.

TRBV27,TRBJ2-3,CASSLGVRGSSTDTQYF
TRBV6-5,TRBJ2-7,CASSITAAGAYEQYF
TRBV7-9,TRBJ2-3,CASRRGAGTDTQYF
TRBV7-2,TRBJ1-1,CASSRQAGEAFF
TRBV28,TRBJ2-7,CASRRDRGHEQYF
TRBV19,TRBJ2-2,CASSKGASTGELFF
TRBV9,TRBJ2-5,CASSGRTGEIETQYF
TRBV11-3,TRBJ2-2,CASTTPGSGELFF
TRBV6-6,TRBJ2-7,CASSRQGSEQYF
TRBV5-8,TRBJ2-7,CASGAREGLEQYF
TRBV10-3,TRBJ2-7,CAISGTGGPYEQYF
TRBV27,TRBJ2-3,CASSFFPGQGASEDTQYF
TRBV10-3,TRBJ2-7,CAISASGDNYEQYF
TRBV19,TRBJ1-4,CASSPDSLATNEKLFF
TRBV5-5,TRBJ1-5,CASSNLTANQPQHF
TRBV27,TRBJ2-7,CASSQSGWDSYEQYF
TRBV4-3,TRBJ2-7,CASSQEQGSGEQYF